The T cell receptor (beta chain) under discussion was sequenced for a study of naive CD8 T cells in extremely preterm neonates. General study points: Compared with all age groups, preterm neonates showed less repertoire richness. Compared with older groups, preterm CDR3s were shorter, with fewer N additions and less trimming.

For this clone: Its antigen is not identified.

Germline values: CDR1 MNHEY, CDR2 SMNVEV (reference sequence). There are 14 residues in the CDR3. The protocol was immunoSEQ multiplex PCR, while the TCRdb copy is restricted to in-frame clones and leaves out a portion. The data show 7,300 or so clones, 80% to 95% seen once. Elective cesarean births at roughly 35-43 weeks, without labor or membrane rupture, supplied the cord blood. J is TRBJ2-5 and V is TRBV27; 10 bases fit TRBD2. TRBJ2-7 matches the DNA end more closely, so the J call is doubtful. Sequencing was done on a sample of naive CD8+ T cells from cord blood. This clonotype originated in a newborn in good health. The CDR3 nucleotides are TGTGCCAGCAGTCCCTGGACTAGCGGCTACGAGCAGTACTTC. Its protein is CASSPWTSGYEQYF.